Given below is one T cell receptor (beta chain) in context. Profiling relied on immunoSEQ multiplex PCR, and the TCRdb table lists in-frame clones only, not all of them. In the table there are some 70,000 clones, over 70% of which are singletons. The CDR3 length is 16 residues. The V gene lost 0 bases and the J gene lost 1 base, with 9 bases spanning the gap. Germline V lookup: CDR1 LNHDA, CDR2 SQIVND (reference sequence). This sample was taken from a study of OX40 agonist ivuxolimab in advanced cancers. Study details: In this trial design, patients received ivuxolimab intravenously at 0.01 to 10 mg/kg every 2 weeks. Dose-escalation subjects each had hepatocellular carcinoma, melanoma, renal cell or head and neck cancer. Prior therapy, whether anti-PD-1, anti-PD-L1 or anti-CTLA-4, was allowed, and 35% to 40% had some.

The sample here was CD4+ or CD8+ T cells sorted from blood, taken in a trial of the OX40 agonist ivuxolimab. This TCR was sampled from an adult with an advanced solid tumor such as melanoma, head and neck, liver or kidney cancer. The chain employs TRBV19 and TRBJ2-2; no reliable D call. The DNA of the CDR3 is TGTGCCAGTAGTATAGATGTAGGGCGGAACACCGGGGAGCTGTTTTTT. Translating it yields CASSIDVGRNTGELFF.